The T cell receptor beta chain under discussion was sequenced for a study of early T cells in non-severe SARS-CoV-2 infection. This clonotype has only a few counts. TCRdb redid the calling of the 5' RACE reads with MiXCR, one entry per CDR3 protein. In the table there are fewer than 50,000 distinct CDR3 sequences, around 4.1% of which are singletons. The CDR3 runs to 10 residues. The germline V and J ends were trimmed by 10 bases and 6 bases, with 8 bases remaining between them. In germline, CDR1 is MNHEY, CDR2 SVGEGT. Sample: whole blood. The chain has TRBV6-2 or TRBV6-3 and TRBJ2-3; D is undetermined. The sequence came from an adult who was a healthcare worker with PCR-confirmed SARS-CoV-2 infection or an uninfected control (not recorded which). CDR3 region: CATRFDTQYF. As DNA, the CDR3 is TGTGCCACCAGATTCGATACGCAGTATTTT.